The 21 T cell receptor beta chains below all came from one sample that was sequenced in a study of CD8 T cells in Susac syndrome. Random hexamers were used to reverse transcribe roughly 0.5 to 1 ug of RNA. TCRdb re-called the immunoSEQ multiplex PCR reads with MiXCR, one entry per CDR3 protein. The sample yields 150,000 or so distinct CDR3 sequences, around 95% seen once. Specimen: CD4+ T cells from PBMCs. Receptor source: a human donor with Susac syndrome.

The chain couples TRBV29-1 to TRBJ1-1; D call uncertain. Germline lookup yields CDR1 SQVTM and CDR2 ANQGSEA. There are 12 residues in the CDR3. The chain's CDR3 is CRAEDPDTEAFF. CDR3 DNA: TGCAGAGCAGAAGATCCGGACACTGAAGCTTTCTTT.

The V gene is TRBV29-1, the J gene TRBJ2-5, with TRBD2 identical over 7 bases. J lost 6 bases, V lost 6 bases, and 7 bases had no gene match. This CDR3 spans 12 amino acids. Germline V CDR1 and CDR2: SQVTM, ANQGSEA. For the CDR3, the DNA is TGCAGCGTCGCTAGCGGCGCCAAGACCCAGTACTTC. Its translation: CSVASGAKTQYF.

The chain links TRBV5-1 to TRBJ2-2; TRBD2 matches at 7 bases. This CDR3 is built from 17 residues. Trimming cost V 0 bases and J 7 bases; bases outside gene matches: 12. CDR1 and CDR2 from the germline V gene are SGHRS and YFSETQ. The CDR3 bases are TGCGCCAGCAGCTTGGGGTCCGGGGGGACGAAGATCGGGGAGCTGTTTTTT. Its protein is CASSLGSGGTKIGELFF. Using reference TRBV5-1 and TRBJ2-2 for the parts outside the CDR3, the full variable domain is KAGVTQTPRYLIKTRGQQVTLSCSPISGHRSVSWYQQTPGQGLQFLFEYFSETQRNKGNFPGRFSGRQFSNSRSEMNVSTLELGDSALYLCASSLGSGGTKIGELFFGEGSRLTVL.

The V call is TRBV5-6, the J call TRBJ2-3; 7 bases are a match to TRBD1. The germline V gene encodes CDR1 SGHDT and CDR2 YYEEEE. The V gene end was trimmed by 1 base and the J gene end by 4 bases; junction bases not matched to a gene: 0. This CDR3 has 13 residues. CDR3 DNA: TGTGCCAGCAGCTTGACAGGGGCAGATACGCAGTATTTT. It codes for CASSLTGADTQYF. Full variable domain (rest looked up from reference TRBV5-6 and TRBJ2-3): DAGVTQSPTHLIKTRGQQVTLRCSPKSGHDTVSWYQQALGQGPQFIFQYYEEEERQRGNFPDRFSGHQFPNYSSELNVNALLLGDSALYLCASSLTGADTQYFGPGTRLTVL.

This clonotype has only a few counts. This chain connects TRBV5-4 to TRBJ2-5; D remains ambiguous. The V end lost 0 bases, the J end lost 5 bases, and 8 bases lay between the germline ends. This CDR3 is 13 amino acids long. Germline-derived CDR1 and CDR2 are SGHNT and YYREEE (reference sequence). CDR3 residues: CASSLARRETQYF. CDR3 nucleotides: TGTGCCAGCAGCTTGGCTAGACGGGAGACCCAGTACTTC.

The chain carries TRBV5-1 and TRBJ1-4, with D unclear. The CDR3 totals 13 residues. The germline V gene encodes CDR1 SGHRS and CDR2 YFSETQ. V shed 3 bases and J shed 8 bases, with 11 bases lying between them. CDR3 nucleotide sequence: TGCGCCAGCAGCTACATATTTGGGGAAAAACTGTTTTTT. Amino acids: CASSYIFGEKLFF.

The chain carries TRBV12-3 or TRBV12-4 and TRBJ2-1, with TRBD1 as a possible D gene (6 bases). The CDR3 has 17 residues. Trimming removed 1 base at V and 5 bases at J, with 18 bases between. CDR3 nucleotide sequence: TGTGCCAGCAGTTTAGGGCCCGGGACACGGAGGCACAATGAGCAGTTCTTC. As protein: CASSLGPGTRRHNEQFF.

This clonotype was seen more than once but under ten times. The chain links TRBV12-3 or TRBV12-4 to TRBJ2-5; TRBD2 is a possible D gene (5 bases). This CDR3 contains 12 residues. Trimming cost V 5 bases and J 4 bases, with 8 bases left between them. The CDR3 here is CASSRGGETQYF. In nucleotides, the CDR3 is TGTGCCAGCAGTCGCGGAGGAGAGACCCAGTACTTC.

The chain is built from TRBV3-1 and TRBJ1-2; 8 bases align to TRBD1. Germline lookup yields CDR1 LGHDT and CDR2 YNNKEL (reference sequence). The length of the CDR3 is 13 residues. Trimming cost V 3 bases and J 8 bases; bases outside gene matches: 5. The CDR3 reads CASSQTGEWGYTF. Written as DNA, the CDR3 is TGTGCCAGCAGCCAGACAGGGGAGTGGGGCTACACCTTC.

This chain joins TRBV24-1 and TRBJ2-2, with 13 bases fitting TRBD2. The CDR3 loop spans 13 amino acids. CDR1 and CDR2 (germline): KGHDR, SFDVKD. Trimming removed 9 bases from V and 7 bases from J; junction bases left unmatched: 1. The CDR3 loop is CATGTSGNGELFF. CDR3 bases: TGTGCCACCGGGACTAGCGGGAACGGGGAGCTGTTTTTT.

This chain connects TRBV3-1 to TRBJ2-5; D possibly uses TRBD1 or TRBD2 (5 bases each). Deletions cut 0 bases from V and 5 bases from J, with 10 bases between. This CDR3 has 14 amino acids. Germline V gives CDR1 LGHDT, CDR2 YNNKEL (reference sequence). The CDR3 nucleotides read TGTGCCAGCAGCCAAGAGAGGGACGGGGAGACCCAGTACTTC. This sequence encodes CASSQERDGETQYF.

The CDR3 nucleotides are TGCGCCAGCAGCTTGGACAGGGGTCAAGAGCAGTACTTC. As protein: CASSLDRGQEQYF. This chain uses TRBV5-1 with TRBJ2-7; TRBD1 matches 7 bases. Per the germline V gene, CDR1 is SGHRS and CDR2 is YFSETQ. Trimming took 0 bases from V and 7 from J; bases not matched to a gene: 4. CDR3 length equals 13 residues.

J is TRBJ2-5 and V is TRBV2; TRBD1 matches at 10 bases. The CDR3 extends over 14 amino acids. Germline V gene data show CDR1 as SNHLY and CDR2 as FYNNEI. Trimming removed 3 bases from V and 6 bases from J; junction bases left unmatched: 4. In nucleotides, the CDR3 is TGTGCCAGCAGTGATCGGGGACAGGGGAAGACCCAGTACTTC. This codes for CASSDRGQGKTQYF.

This sequence joins TRBV29-1 and TRBJ1-1; no firm D call. This CDR3 is built from 12 residues. Germline assignment: CDR1 SQVTM and CDR2 ANQGSEA. V lost 5 bases and J lost 1, with 8 bases in between. The CDR3 DNA reads TGCAGCGTTCGCGTTTCGAACACTGAAGCTTTCTTT. Protein product: CSVRVSNTEAFF.

This chain joins TRBV27 and TRBJ2-1; D might be TRBD1 (6 bases). Germline V gene data show CDR1 as MNHEY and CDR2 as SMNVEV (reference sequence). This CDR3 is 15 amino acids long. V dropped 0 bases and J dropped 2 bases, with 8 bases sitting between them. In DNA form, the CDR3 reads TGTGCCAGCAGTTTATCCCGGGACACCTACAATGAGCAGTTCTTC. It specifies CASSLSRDTYNEQFF.

This clonotype showed up just once. This chain links TRBV20-1 with TRBJ1-2, with D maybe TRBD1 (5 bases). The V end lost 5 bases, the J end lost 2 bases, and 15 bases lay between the germline ends. The CDR3 covers 14 residues. Germline V lookup: CDR1 DFQATT, CDR2 SNEGSKA (reference sequence). In DNA, the CDR3 is TGCAGTGCTCCCTTTGAAGGGGTGAACTATGGCTACACCTTC. Residues: CSAPFEGVNYGYTF.

The CDR3, as DNA: TGCAGTGCACCGGACAGGCGGCAAGAGACCCAGTACTTC. Protein sequence: CSAPDRRQETQYF. This rearrangement joins TRBV20-1 to TRBJ2-5; 7 bases map to TRBD1. In germline, CDR1 is DFQATT, CDR2 SNEGSKA (reference sequence). The V and J ends lost 6 bases and 2 bases, in that order; junction bases with no gene match: 6. The CDR3 runs to 13 residues.

This clonotype was found once. This sequence joins TRBV20-1 and TRBJ1-2, with D perhaps matching TRBD1 (6 bases). Germline CDR1 DFQATT, CDR2 SNEGSKA (reference sequence). V lost 4 bases to trimming and J lost 8 bases, with 14 bases between them. CDR3 length: 12 amino acids. The CDR3 DNA follows: TGCAGTGCTATCATGACAGGCGAGGGCTACACCTTC. Translated: CSAIMTGEGYTF.

V and J are TRBV13 and TRBJ2-7; D is perhaps TRBD1 or TRBD2 (7 bases each). The CDR3 has 16 residues. Per germline, CDR1 PRHDT and CDR2 FYEKMQ (reference sequence). V was shortened by 4 bases and J by 2 bases, with 18 bases between the two germline ends. DNA of the CDR3: TGTGCCAGCAGCTCGACAGGGAAGGGAGGGGCCTACGAGCAGTACTTC. Translation: CASSSTGKGGAYEQYF.

The chain carries TRBV7-9 and TRBJ2-5, with D perhaps TRBD2 (7 bases). V was pared by 5 bases and J by 5 bases, with 18 bases between. From germline, CDR1 is SEHNR and CDR2 FQNEAQ (reference sequence). The CDR3 consists of 15 residues. Written as DNA, the CDR3 is TGTGCCAGCAGCCGCACGCGGGGGCCCCGGGAGACCCAGTACTTC. Its protein product is CASSRTRGPRETQYF.

The chain couples TRBV5-8 to TRBJ1-1, with D unresolved. The CDR3 is made up of 13 amino acids. Looked up from germline, CDR1 is SGHTS and CDR2 is YDEGEE. Trimming removed 1 base from V and 4 bases from J, with 8 bases in between. The CDR3 spells CASSLLGITEAFF. Here the CDR3 DNA reads TGTGCCAGCAGCTTGCTGGGGATCACTGAAGCTTTCTTT.